Below, 30 T cell receptor beta chains from the same sample are listed, as sequenced in a study of human CD8 memory T cell subsets. The TCR beta sequencing libraries came from UMI-labeled 5' RACE. Following a re-call of the 5' RACE reads, TCRdb has one entry per CDR3 protein and lacks DNA. The sample has 3,000 to 4,500 distinct CDR3 sequences. Material for sequencing was CD8+ T cells from PBMCs. These TCRs come from a human donor in good health.

The chain has TRBV6-5 and TRBJ2-1; absent DNA, TCRdb's TRBD1 call cannot be checked. The CDR3 runs 16 residues. CDR1 MNHEY and CDR2 SVGAGI come from the germline V gene. CDR3 amino acids: CASSPQPGQGAGEQFF.

The rearrangement links TRBV12-3 or TRBV12-4 to TRBJ2-3. The CDR3 contains 13 residues. The CDR3 region is CASSPPFTDTQYF.

The gene calls are TRBV6-1 and TRBJ2-3; the TCRdb D gene call, TRBD2, has no DNA to confirm it. The CDR3 sequence is 14 residues long. Germline-derived CDR1 and CDR2 are MNHNS and SASEGT. The chain's CDR3 is CASSEIWGPDTQYF.

This chain uses TRBV28 with TRBJ1-1; as DNA is missing, the TRBD1 call by TCRdb cannot be tested. Germline loops: CDR1 MDHEN, CDR2 SYDVKM. The CDR3 runs to 11 residues. CDR3: CASSRVSGAFF.

Considering frequency, this clonotype is medium-sized. The V gene is TRBV20-1, the J gene TRBJ2-7. The CDR3 has 14 amino acids. CDR1 and CDR2 (germline): DFQATT, SNEGSKA (reference sequence). CDR3: CSATGAGDLIEQYF.

V is TRBV29-1 and J is TRBJ2-3; checking the TCRdb D call of TRBD2 is not possible without DNA. Germline V gives CDR1 SQVTM, CDR2 ANQGSEA. This CDR3 has 14 residues. The chain's CDR3 is CSVEDRGETDTQYF.

This chain joins TRBV15 and TRBJ2-2; TCRdb outputs TRBD1, but without DNA this stays unchecked. The CDR3 covers 15 residues. Per the germline V gene, CDR1 is LNHNV and CDR2 is YYDKDF (reference sequence). The CDR3 spells CATSRGQNSAGELFF.

This clonotype is classed as medium-sized by frequency. This chain links TRBV5-4 with TRBJ2-1; TCRdb picks TRBD1, but there is no DNA to check that call. The CDR3 loop spans 15 amino acids. The germline V gene has CDR1 SGHNT and CDR2 YYREEE (reference sequence). CDR3 residues: CASSLDGTGSNEQFF.

In terms of frequency, this clonotype is medium-sized (0.01 to 0.1%). The rearrangement joins TRBV27 to TRBJ2-1. CDR1 and CDR2 (germline): MNHEY, SMNVEV (reference sequence). The CDR3 is 15 amino acids. Here the CDR3 reads CASSSVAGAPNEQFF.

The chain uses TRBV29-1 and TRBJ1-2. This CDR3 has 12 residues. Germline CDR1 SQVTM, CDR2 ANQGSEA. CDR3 residues: CSVEGLSYGYTF.

The chain links TRBV20-1 to TRBJ1-4. The CDR3 sequence is 15 residues long. The germline CDR1 and CDR2 sequences are DFQATT and SNEGSKA (reference sequence). This CDR3 reads CSARDLRGFNEKLFF.

V usage is TRBV5-1 and J usage is TRBJ1-1. Per germline, CDR1 SGHRS and CDR2 YFSETQ. The CDR3 loop spans 14 amino acids. CDR3 sequence: CASSLGGLNTEAFF.

CDR3 sequence reads: CASSRGSGGQNIQYF. The rearrangement links TRBV6-1 to TRBJ2-4; TCRdb returns TRBD1, unconfirmable since there is no DNA. Germline values: CDR1 MNHNS, CDR2 SASEGT. The CDR3 extends over 15 amino acids.

CDR3 protein: CASSLEMGYEQYF. The rearrangement uses TRBV7-9 and TRBJ2-7. The V gene's germline CDR1 is SEHNR and CDR2 FQNEAQ (reference sequence). The CDR3 runs 13 residues.

The V gene is TRBV12-3 or TRBV12-4, the J gene TRBJ2-7; no DNA is available, so the TRBD1 call from TCRdb remains unchecked. This CDR3 is 15 amino acids long. This CDR3 reads CASSSSGYSSYEQYF.

The rearrangement joins TRBV5-4 to TRBJ2-1; TCRdb gives TRBD1 as the D gene, but with no DNA this cannot be confirmed. CDR3 length: 16 residues. The germline CDR1 and CDR2 sequences are SGHNT and YYREEE (reference sequence). The CDR3 sequence is CASSGTGKSVGNEQFF.

This chain joins TRBV7-9 and TRBJ2-7; TCRdb proposes TRBD1, but this gene call is untestable without DNA. From germline, CDR1 is SEHNR and CDR2 FQNEAQ (reference sequence). This CDR3 contains 15 residues. The CDR3: CASSWGTGEVHEQYF.

The chain couples TRBV15 to TRBJ2-5. The CDR3 loop spans 14 amino acids. Germline V lookup: CDR1 LNHNV, CDR2 YYDKDF (reference sequence). The CDR3 sequence: CATSKSPSGRPQYF.

The chain employs TRBV19 and TRBJ2-1; the D call of TRBD2 rests on TCRdb alone, since no DNA is present to check it. Germline V gene lookup returns CDR1 LNHDA and CDR2 SQIVND (reference sequence). The CDR3 is 13 residues long. The CDR3 spells CASSMRQGNEQFF.

The genes are TRBV7-9 and TRBJ1-5. Germline V gives CDR1 SEHNR, CDR2 FQNEAQ (reference sequence). The CDR3 covers 17 residues. CDR3: CASSLARAAGVDQPQHF.

The CDR3 here is CASSLWGQGYEQYF. The chain links TRBV5-1 to TRBJ2-7; TCRdb designates TRBD1, a call that cannot be tested without DNA. Germline CDR1 is SGHRS and CDR2 is YFSETQ. CDR3 size: 14 residues.

The V and J genes are TRBV27 and TRBJ2-7; TCRdb returns TRBD1, unconfirmable since there is no DNA. Germline loops: CDR1 MNHEY, CDR2 SMNVEV (reference sequence). The CDR3 is 15 residues long. The CDR3 protein is CASSLYSGVADEQYF.

The chain links TRBV12-3 or TRBV12-4 to TRBJ2-7; TCRdb gives TRBD1 as the D gene, but with no DNA this cannot be confirmed. The CDR3 runs to 15 residues. The CDR3 spells CASSTRDRGMGEQYF.

The CDR3 sequence is CASSLYPGASYEQYF. This chain uses TRBV28 with TRBJ2-7; TCRdb picks TRBD1, but there is no DNA to check that call. Germline V gene sequence: CDR1 MDHEN, CDR2 SYDVKM. The CDR3 has 15 residues.

This CDR3 reads CASSLGTGGPRSYEQYF. This chain joins TRBV11-2 and TRBJ2-7; TCRdb's D call of TRBD1 is untestable without DNA. CDR3 length: 17 residues. Germline CDR1 and CDR2: SGHAT and FQNNGV.

This CDR3 is CASSDRPGSSYNEQFF. The J gene is TRBJ2-1, the V gene TRBV6-4; TCRdb gives TRBD1 as the D gene, but with no DNA this cannot be confirmed. The germline CDR1 and CDR2 sequences are MRHNA and SNTAGT. This CDR3 is 16 amino acids long.

The gene calls are TRBV10-3 and TRBJ2-4; checking the TCRdb D call of TRBD1 is not possible without DNA. CDR1 and CDR2 from the germline V gene are ENHRY and SYGVKD. This CDR3 comprises 16 residues. CDR3 amino acids: CAIRGIRGPSQDIQYF.

This rearrangement joins TRBV6-6 to TRBJ1-2. The CDR3 covers 14 residues. The germline CDR1 and CDR2 sequences are MNHNY and SVGAGI (reference sequence). CDR3: CASSYERTLYGYTF.

This clonotype counts as medium-sized by frequency. The genes are TRBV24-1 and TRBJ1-3; TCRdb calls TRBD1, which cannot be checked without DNA. CDR3 size: 16 residues. The germline CDR1 and CDR2 sequences are KGHDR and SFDVKD. The CDR3 spells CATPRGGPLSGNTIYF.

V gene TRBV6-2 or TRBV6-3 combines with J gene TRBJ2-1; the TRBD2 assignment by TCRdb is unverifiable without DNA. There are 14 residues in the CDR3. In germline, CDR1 is MNHEY, CDR2 SVGEGT. CDR3 region: CASSLAGEYNEQFF.